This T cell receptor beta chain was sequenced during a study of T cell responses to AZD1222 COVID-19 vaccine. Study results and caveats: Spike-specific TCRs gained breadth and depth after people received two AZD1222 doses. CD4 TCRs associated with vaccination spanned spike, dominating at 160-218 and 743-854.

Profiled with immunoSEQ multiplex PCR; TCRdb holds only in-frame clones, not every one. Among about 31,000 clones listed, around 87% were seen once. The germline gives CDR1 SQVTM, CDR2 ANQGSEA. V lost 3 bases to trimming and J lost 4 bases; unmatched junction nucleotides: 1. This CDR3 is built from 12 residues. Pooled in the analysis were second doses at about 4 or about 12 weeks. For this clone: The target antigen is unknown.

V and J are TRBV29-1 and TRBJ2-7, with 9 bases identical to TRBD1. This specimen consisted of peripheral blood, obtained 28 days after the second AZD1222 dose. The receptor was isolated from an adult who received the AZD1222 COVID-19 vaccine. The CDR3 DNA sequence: TGCAGCGTTGAGGGACAGGGTTACGAGCAGTACTTC. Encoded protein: CSVEGQGYEQYF.